This T cell receptor (beta chain) derives from a study of blood T cell repertoires in COVID-19. As for the study in general: Sites in the United States, Italy and Spain provided acute and convalescent COVID-19 samples. T cells, B-cell-depleted T cells, or PBMCs provided the cDNA or gDNA that served as material.

In the original workflow: Amplification with reference gene primers provided the estimates of nucleated cell counts. Sequenced by immunoSEQ multiplex PCR; TCRdb stores in-frame clones only, minus some. V, J and clone size are those of that table, while D and trimming were read from the DNA. The sample consists of just over 650,000 clones, around 89% of them appearing once. Specimen: peripheral blood. The clonotype originates from a woman aged 18-35 years with acute or convalescent COVID-19.

CDR3 residues: CASSYPQGRYEQYF. The CDR3 nucleotides read TGTGCCAGCAGTTACCCGCAGGGGCGGTACGAGCAGTACTTC. This chain joins TRBV6-2 or TRBV6-3 and TRBJ2-7, with a possible D match to TRBD1 (6 bases). In germline, CDR1 is MNHEY, CDR2 SVGEGT. Trimming removed 2 bases at V and 4 bases at J, with 12 bases between. The length of the CDR3 is 14 residues.